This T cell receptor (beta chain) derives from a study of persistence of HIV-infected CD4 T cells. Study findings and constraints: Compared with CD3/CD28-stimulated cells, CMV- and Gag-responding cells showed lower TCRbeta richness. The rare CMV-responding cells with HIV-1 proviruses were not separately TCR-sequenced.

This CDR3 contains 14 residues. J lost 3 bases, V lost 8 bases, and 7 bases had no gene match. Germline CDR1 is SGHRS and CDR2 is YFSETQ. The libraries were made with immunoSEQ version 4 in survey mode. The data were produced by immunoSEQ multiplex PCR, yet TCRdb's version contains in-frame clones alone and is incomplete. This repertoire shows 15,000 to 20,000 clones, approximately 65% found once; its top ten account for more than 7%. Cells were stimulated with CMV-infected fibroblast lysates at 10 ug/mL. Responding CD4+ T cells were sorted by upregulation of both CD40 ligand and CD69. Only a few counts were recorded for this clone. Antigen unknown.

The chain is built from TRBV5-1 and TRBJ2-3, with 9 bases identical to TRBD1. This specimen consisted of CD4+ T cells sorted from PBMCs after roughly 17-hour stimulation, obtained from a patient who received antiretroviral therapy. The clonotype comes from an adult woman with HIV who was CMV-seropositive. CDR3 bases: TGCGCCAGTACAGGGGGCGCCGTGACAGATACGCAGTATTTT. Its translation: CASTGGAVTDTQYF.